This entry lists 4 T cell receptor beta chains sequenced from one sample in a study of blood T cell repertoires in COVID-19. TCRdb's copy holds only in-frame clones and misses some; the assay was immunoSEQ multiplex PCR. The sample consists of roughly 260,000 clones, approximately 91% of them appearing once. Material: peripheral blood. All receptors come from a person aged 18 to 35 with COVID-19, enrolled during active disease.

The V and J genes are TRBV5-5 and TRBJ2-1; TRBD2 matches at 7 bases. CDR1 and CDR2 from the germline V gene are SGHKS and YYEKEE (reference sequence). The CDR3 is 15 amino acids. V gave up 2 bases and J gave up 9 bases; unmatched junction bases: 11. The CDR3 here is CASSLWEGLIVEQFF. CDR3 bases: TGTGCCAGCAGCTTATGGGAGGGCCTAATCGTTGAGCAGTTCTTC.

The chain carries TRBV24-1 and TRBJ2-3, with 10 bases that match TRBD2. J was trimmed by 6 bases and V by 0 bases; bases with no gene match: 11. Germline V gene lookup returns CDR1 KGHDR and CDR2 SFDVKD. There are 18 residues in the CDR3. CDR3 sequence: CATSDLQPSGSKTDTQYF. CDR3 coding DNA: TGTGCCACCAGTGATTTGCAGCCTAGCGGGAGCAAAACGGATACGCAGTATTTT.

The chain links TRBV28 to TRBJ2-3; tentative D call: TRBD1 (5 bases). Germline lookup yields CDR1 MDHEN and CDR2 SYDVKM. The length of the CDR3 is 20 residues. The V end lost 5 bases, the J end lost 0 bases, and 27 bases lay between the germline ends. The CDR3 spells CASSPPHSDTLEPSTDTQYF. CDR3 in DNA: TGTGCCAGCAGTCCCCCTCACTCGGACACTCTGGAACCTAGCACAGATACGCAGTATTTT.

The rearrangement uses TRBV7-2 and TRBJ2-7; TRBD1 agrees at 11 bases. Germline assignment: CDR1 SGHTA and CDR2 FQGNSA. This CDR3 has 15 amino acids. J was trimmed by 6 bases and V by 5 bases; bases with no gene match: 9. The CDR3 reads CASSAGTGGGFEQYF. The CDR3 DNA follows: TGTGCCAGCAGCGCGGGGACAGGGGGAGGTTTCGAGCAGTACTTC.